Presented here are 22 T cell receptor beta chains from one specimen sequenced in a study of EBV T-cell therapy then PD-1 blockade in nasopharyngeal carcinoma. Sequencing was performed with immunoSEQ multiplex PCR; in TCRdb, only in-frame clones are kept and a portion is missing. The sample holds approximately 25,000 clones, nearly 85% seen once. The sample's treatment: AdE1-LMPpoly-expanded autologous EBV-specific T-cell therapy followed by anti-PD-1 nivolumab. Their cognate antigens are unknown. Sample: CD8+ T cells from blood, taken at approximately day 62 from a patient whose treatment included autologous EBV-specific T cells and nivolumab. These receptors were obtained from a man aged 35 to 55 with nasopharyngeal carcinoma.

This sequence joins TRBV5-4 and TRBJ2-1, with 10 bases identical to TRBD2. The length of the CDR3 is 15 residues. The trim removed 3 bases at V and 6 bases at J, leaving 6 bases unmatched. Per germline, CDR1 SGHNT and CDR2 YYREEE (reference sequence). The DNA of the CDR3 is TGTGCCAGCAGCTCTGAGCGGGGGGGCCCCAATGAGCAGTTCTTC. It yields the protein CASSSERGGPNEQFF.

This chain links TRBV13 with TRBJ2-1; 7 bases map to TRBD2. V shed 7 bases and J 2 bases; nucleotides not matched to a gene: 11. Germline CDR1 and CDR2: PRHDT and FYEKMQ (reference sequence). The CDR3 loop spans 16 amino acids. The DNA for the CDR3 is TGTGCCAGCACCTTTGGCCCCGGGACTACCTACAATGAGCAGTTCTTC. This codes for CASTFGPGTTYNEQFF.

V usage is TRBV4-3 and J usage is TRBJ2-3; 10 bases match TRBD2. CDR1 is LGHNA, CDR2 YSLEER, per germline. After removal of 2 bases from V and 4 bases from J, the junction contained 3 bases not matched to a gene. This CDR3 comprises 15 residues. CDR3: CASSQSGGAADTQYF. Here the CDR3 DNA reads TGCGCCAGCAGCCAAAGCGGGGGGGCAGCAGATACGCAGTATTTT.

The chain carries TRBV3-1 (or the pseudogene TRBV3-2) and TRBJ1-6; D is perhaps TRBD1 (6 bases). Trimming removed 4 bases from V and 8 bases from J, with 15 bases in between. The CDR3 loop spans 15 amino acids. Germline V gene data show CDR1 as LGHDT and CDR2 as YNNKEL (reference sequence). CDR3 DNA: TGTGCCAGCAGCCCCCGCCACAGGGTGGATTCACCCCTCCACTTT. Translated: CASSPRHRVDSPLHF.

The chain links TRBV9 to TRBJ2-7; a weak D match, TRBD2 (6 bases). Trimming removed 2 bases at V and 0 bases at J, with 12 bases between. The germline V gene encodes CDR1 SGDLS and CDR2 YYNGEE. The CDR3 length is 15 residues. The CDR3 DNA reads as TGTGCCAGCAGCGTTGGGGACGGGAGCTCCTACGAGCAGTACTTC. Its protein is CASSVGDGSSYEQYF.

The chain has TRBV7-2 and TRBJ2-7; 8 nucleotides line up with TRBD1. V lost 6 bases and J lost 3; bases outside the gene matches: 10. CDR1 is SGHTA and CDR2 is FQGNSA in the germline V gene. The CDR3 runs to 15 residues. The CDR3 spells CASSSEGGQGYEQYF. The CDR3 coding sequence is TGTGCCAGCAGTTCCGAGGGTGGACAGGGCTACGAGCAGTACTTC. Based on the CDR3 plus reference TRBV7-2 and TRBJ2-7, the full variable domain is GAGVSQSPSNKVTEKGKDVELRCDPISGHTALYWYRQSLGQGLEFLIYFQGNSAPDKSGLPSDRFSAERTGGSVSTLTIQRTQQEDSAVYLCASSSEGGQGYEQYFGPGTRLTVT.

The J gene is TRBJ2-7, the V gene TRBV28; 7 bases are shared with TRBD1. V shed 6 bases, J shed 4 bases, and the junction held 9 bases outside the gene matches. In germline, CDR1 is MDHEN, CDR2 SYDVKM. This CDR3 has 14 residues. The CDR3 DNA is TGTGCCAGCAGAAACAGGGGAAGTTGGTACGAGCAGTACTTC. This gives the protein CASRNRGSWYEQYF.

The chain carries TRBV27 and TRBJ2-3, with TRBD2 as a possible D gene (5 bases). V gave up 4 bases and J gave up 6 bases, with 8 bases separating them. Germline values: CDR1 MNHEY, CDR2 SMNVEV (reference sequence). This CDR3 is 12 amino acids long. This CDR3 reads CASSSPGDTQYF. In DNA, the CDR3 is TGTGCCAGCAGTTCGCCGGGGGATACGCAGTATTTT.

The gene calls are TRBV7-9 and TRBJ1-1, with TRBD1 as a possible D gene (5 bases). In germline, CDR1 is SEHNR, CDR2 FQNEAQ (reference sequence). V dropped 4 bases and J dropped 8 bases, with 11 bases sitting between them. The CDR3 length is 12 residues. CDR3 region: CASSWGSQEAFF. CDR3 in DNA: TGTGCCAGCAGCTGGGGCTCGCAAGAAGCTTTCTTT. Together with reference TRBV7-9 and TRBJ1-1, the CDR3 gives the full variable domain: DTGVSQNPRHKITKRGQNVTFRCDPISEHNRLYWYRQTLGQGPEFLTYFQNEAQLEKSRLLSDRFSAERPKGSFSTLEIQRTEQGDSAMYLCASSWGSQEAFFGQGTRLTVV.

J is TRBJ2-3 and V is TRBV4-3, with a possible D match to TRBD2 (5 bases). The V gene lost 4 bases and the J gene lost 5 bases, with 7 bases spanning the gap. CDR3 length: 12 amino acids. The germline gives CDR1 LGHNA, CDR2 YSLEER. Written as DNA, the CDR3 is TGCGCCAGCAGCCTCCGGGGAGATACGCAGTATTTT. This codes for CASSLRGDTQYF.

The chain links TRBV7-8 to TRBJ2-2; D perhaps matches TRBD1 (6 bases). Germline loops: CDR1 SGHVS, CDR2 FQNEAQ. Trimming took 3 bases from V and 3 from J, leaving 8 bases between them. This CDR3 spans 14 amino acids. The CDR3 DNA follows: TGTGCCAGCAGCTTCGGGACATACACCGGGGAGCTGTTTTTT. It is translated as CASSFGTYTGELFF.

The chain uses TRBV7-6 and TRBJ2-2, with TRBD2 matching 9 bases. The CDR3 sequence is 16 residues long. The junction had 7 bases not matched to a gene; V was cut back by 4 bases and J by 4 bases. Germline CDR1 is SGHVS and CDR2 is FNYEAQ. CDR3 protein: CASSSPPAGGTGELFF. The DNA for the CDR3 is TGTGCCAGCAGCTCCCCTCCAGCGGGGGGCACCGGGGAGCTGTTTTTT.

The chain uses TRBV27 and TRBJ2-5, with 10 bases fitting TRBD1. This CDR3 is built from 16 residues. Germline V gene lookup returns CDR1 MNHEY and CDR2 SMNVEV (reference sequence). The V segment lost 0 bases and the J segment 1 base; nucleotides outside the gene matches: 2. CDR3 in amino acids: CASSLSWTGGQETQYF. CDR3 nucleotides: TGTGCCAGCAGTTTATCCTGGACAGGGGGCCAAGAGACCCAGTACTTC.

The V call is TRBV7-9, the J call TRBJ2-4, with D possibly TRBD2 on 5 matching bases. This CDR3 spans 15 amino acids. In germline, CDR1 is SEHNR, CDR2 FQNEAQ (reference sequence). V was clipped by 7 bases and J by 0 bases, with 13 bases between them. The CDR3: CASTGKEIAKNIQYF. CDR3 nucleotide sequence: TGTGCCAGCACGGGGAAGGAAATAGCCAAAAACATTCAGTACTTC.

This chain uses TRBV15 with TRBJ1-2; possibly TRBD1 for D (6 bases). V lost 4 bases and J 1 base, leaving 13 bases between the germline ends. CDR3 size: 15 residues. The germline V gene has CDR1 LNHNV and CDR2 YYDKDF (reference sequence). The DNA for the CDR3 is TGTGCCACCAGCACCGGACAGCCCGATAACTATGGCTACACCTTC. Its translation is CATSTGQPDNYGYTF. Together with reference TRBV15 and TRBJ1-2, the CDR3 gives the full variable domain: DAMVIQNPRYQVTQFGKPVTLSCSQTLNHNVMYWYQQKSSQAPKLLFHYYDKDFNNEADTPDNFQSRRPNTSFCFLDIRSPGLGDTAMYLCATSTGQPDNYGYTFGSGTRLTVV.

The chain links TRBV19 to TRBJ2-2; no clear D gene. CDR3 length equals 13 residues. V was shortened by 1 base and J by 13 bases, with 13 bases between the two germline ends. CDR1 LNHDA and CDR2 SQIVND come from the germline V gene (reference sequence). CDR3 nucleotide sequence: TGTGCCAGTAGTATAGTTTCCTCGGTTGGGCTGTTTTTT. Protein: CASSIVSSVGLFF. Looking up the rest from reference TRBV19 and TRBJ2-2 gives the full variable domain: DGGITQSPKYLFRKEGQNVTLSCEQNLNHDAMYWYRQDPGQGLRLIYYSQIVNDFQKGDIAEGYSVSREKKESFPLTVTSAQKNPTAFYLCASSIVSSVGLFFGEGSRLTVL.

This chain links TRBV5-6 with TRBJ2-1; D is perhaps TRBD2 (6 bases). V was pared by 1 base and J by 11 bases, with 10 bases between. This CDR3 region has 12 residues. Germline V gene sequence: CDR1 SGHDT, CDR2 YYEEEE. The CDR3 bases are TGTGCCAGCAGCTTGTCGGCGGGACAGCAGTTCTTC. Its protein product is CASSLSAGQQFF. Supplemented by reference TRBV5-6 and TRBJ2-1, the full variable domain reads DAGVTQSPTHLIKTRGQQVTLRCSPKSGHDTVSWYQQALGQGPQFIFQYYEEEERQRGNFPDRFSGHQFPNYSSELNVNALLLGDSALYLCASSLSAGQQFFGPGTRLTVL.

This chain links TRBV7-9 with TRBJ1-1; no clear D. This CDR3 spans 15 amino acids. With 5 bases removed from V and 1 base from J, the gap between germline ends came to 14 bases. Germline CDR1 and CDR2: SEHNR and FQNEAQ (reference sequence). The CDR3, as DNA: TGTGCCAGCAGCGCGCTCCGGGTTCCGAACACTGAAGCTTTCTTT. Amino acids: CASSALRVPNTEAFF.

The rearrangement links TRBV27 to TRBJ1-1; D possibly corresponds to TRBD1 (6 bases). CDR3 length: 16 residues. Trimming took off 0 bases at V and 3 bases at J, with 14 bases between the two ends. CDR1 is MNHEY, CDR2 SMNVEV, per germline (reference sequence). The CDR3 nucleotides read TGTGCCAGCAGTTTATCGACCGGGGGCGCCTACACTGAAGCTTTCTTT. It specifies CASSLSTGGAYTEAFF.

This chain links TRBV15 with TRBJ2-7, with TRBD2 matching over 11 bases. The CDR3 covers 15 residues. From germline, CDR1 is LNHNV and CDR2 YYDKDF (reference sequence). V lost 0 bases and J lost 4; bases outside the gene matches: 2. The CDR3 loop reads CATSRDSGGVYEQYF. DNA of the CDR3: TGTGCCACCAGCAGAGATAGCGGGGGGGTTTACGAGCAGTACTTC. Using reference TRBV15 and TRBJ2-7 for the parts outside the CDR3, the full variable domain is DAMVIQNPRYQVTQFGKPVTLSCSQTLNHNVMYWYQQKSSQAPKLLFHYYDKDFNNEADTPDNFQSRRPNTSFCFLDIRSPGLGDTAMYLCATSRDSGGVYEQYFGPGTRLTVT.

V is TRBV11-3 and J is TRBJ2-7, with D possibly matching TRBD1 (6 bases). Per the germline V gene, CDR1 is SGHNT and CDR2 is YENEEA. The CDR3 is 13 residues long. Trimming cost V 1 base and J 6 bases, with 10 bases left between them. CDR3 sequence: CASSLGNRVEQYF. The CDR3 DNA sequence: TGTGCCAGCAGCTTAGGTAACAGGGTCGAGCAGTACTTC. Together with reference TRBV11-3 and TRBJ2-7, the CDR3 gives the full variable domain: EAGVVQSPRYKIIEKKQPVAFWCNPISGHNTLYWYLQNLGQGPELLIRYENEEAVDDSQLPKDRFSAERLKGVDSTLKIQPAELGDSAVYLCASSLGNRVEQYFGPGTRLTVT.

The chain recombines TRBV3-1 (or the pseudogene TRBV3-2) with TRBJ1-1; D not certain. This CDR3 has 15 residues. Germline values: CDR1 LGHDT, CDR2 YNNKEL (reference sequence). Trimming removed 4 bases at V and 2 bases at J, with 14 bases between. DNA of the CDR3: TGTGCCAGCAGCCGAGACATCACCAGTAACACTGAAGCTTTCTTT. Its protein is CASSRDITSNTEAFF.